The 5 T cell receptor beta chains presented below share a single source sample, sequenced in a study of shared T cell receptors in the human thymus. Assay: immunoSEQ multiplex PCR; the TCRdb copy retains only in-frame clones and omits some. The data show hundreds of thousands of clones, around nine tenths seen once. These records were also assigned to another study, of human thymus T cells.

Material for sequencing was thymocytes. The receptors here all came from a boy less than two years old with a congenital heart defect.

The genes are TRBV27 and TRBJ1-1; tentatively, D is TRBD1 (5 bases). The V gene's germline CDR1 is MNHEY and CDR2 SMNVEV (reference sequence). V lost 5 bases and J lost 11, with 12 bases in between. CDR3 length: 11 amino acids. CDR3 bases: TGTGCCAGCAGTCACCAGGGAGGGGCTTTCTTT. Translated, it gives CASSHQGGAFF.

The chain recombines TRBV29-1 with TRBJ2-5, with D possibly matching TRBD1 (6 bases). V was pared by 7 bases and J by 5 bases, with 14 bases between. This CDR3 region has 12 residues. The germline gives CDR1 SQVTM, CDR2 ANQGSEA. CDR3 sequence: CSGLDSEETQYF. The CDR3 nucleotides read TGCAGCGGATTGGACAGTGAGGAGACCCAGTACTTC.

This chain links TRBV9 with TRBJ1-1, with TRBD1 matching 10 bases. Trimming cost V 2 bases and J 8 bases; bases outside gene matches: 9. Germline CDR1 SGDLS, CDR2 YYNGEE. The CDR3 has 15 amino acids. Here the CDR3 reads CASSVHPGQGREAFF. The CDR3 nucleotides are TGTGCCAGCAGCGTCCATCCGGGACAGGGGAGGGAAGCTTTCTTT. Complete variable domain (other parts from reference TRBV9 and TRBJ1-1): DSGVTQTPKHLITATGQRVTLRCSPRSGDLSVYWYQQSLDQGLQFLIQYYNGEERAKGNILERFSAQQFPDLHSELNLSSLELGDSALYFCASSVHPGQGREAFFGQGTRLTVV.

The chain is built from TRBV9 and TRBJ1-5; D gene unclear. The CDR3 has 16 residues. Trimming stripped 4 bases from V and 2 bases from J, with 16 bases between. Germline loops: CDR1 SGDLS, CDR2 YYNGEE. The CDR3 DNA reads as TGTGCCAGCAGCTCTACGACGAGGAGGGGCAATCAGCCCCAGCATTTT. Protein: CASSSTTRRGNQPQHF.

As DNA, the CDR3 is TGCGCCAGCAGCCAAGATCGGGCCCCACAGGGTTGGGGCACAGATACGCAGTATTTT. Its protein is CASSQDRAPQGWGTDTQYF. V is TRBV4-3 and J is TRBJ2-3, with TRBD1 as a possible D gene (6 bases). Germline CDR1 reads LGHNA; CDR2 reads YSLEER. V lost 0 bases and J 1 base, leaving 20 bases between the germline ends. The CDR3 runs to 19 residues.